This entry lists 14 T cell receptor beta chains sequenced from one sample in a study of vaccination effects on CD4 cells after COVID-19. These receptors have no identified antigens. Under the ViraFEST assay, PBMC were stimulated with viral peptide pools so that antigen-specific CD4+ T cells expanded. Sequencing was performed afterwards. When around 10 days of culture had elapsed, CD4+ T cells were isolated. As their vaccination, participants received two doses of either BNT162b2 or mRNA-1273. Measured with immunoSEQ multiplex PCR; TCRdb has only the in-frame clones, and not every one. The table records 30,000 to 40,000 clones, 72% of them present only once. The sequenced sample was CD4+ T cells from PBMCs cultured with HCoV-229E spike peptides, obtained after COVID-19 vaccination. These TCRs come from a human donor who received a COVID-19 vaccine.

The rearrangement uses TRBV5-1 and TRBJ2-1; D is unresolved. This CDR3 is built from 13 residues. CDR1 is SGHRS and CDR2 is YFSETQ in the germline V gene. The ends were cut back, 4 bases at V and 4 bases at J, with 9 bases in the middle. CDR3 region: CASSLTGYNEQFF. In DNA form, the CDR3 reads TGCGCCAGCAGCCTTACCGGTTACAATGAGCAGTTCTTC. Full variable domain (outside the CDR3, taken from reference TRBV5-1 and TRBJ2-1): KAGVTQTPRYLIKTRGQQVTLSCSPISGHRSVSWYQQTPGQGLQFLFEYFSETQRNKGNFPGRFSGRQFSNSRSEMNVSTLELGDSALYLCASSLTGYNEQFFGPGTRLTVL.

The rearrangement uses TRBV12-5 and TRBJ1-2, with 9 bases lining up with TRBD1. The CDR3 loop spans 18 amino acids. Trimming at V came to 0 bases and at J to 1 base, leaving 9 bases not matched to a gene. CDR1 LGHNT and CDR2 FRNRAP come from the germline V gene. CDR3 protein: CASGLVHRDRDFNYGYTF. The CDR3 DNA reads TGTGCTAGTGGTTTGGTTCACCGGGACAGGGATTTTAACTATGGCTACACCTTC.

This chain uses TRBV6-1 with TRBJ1-2; D remains ambiguous. Per the germline V gene, CDR1 is MNHNS and CDR2 is SASEGT. CDR3 length: 15 amino acids. Trimming removed 3 bases at V and 8 bases at J, with 19 bases between. As DNA, the CDR3 is TGTGCCAGCAGTGAGAGGTTTTCTACGGGAGAGGGCTACACCTTC. This codes for CASSERFSTGEGYTF.

The chain carries TRBV19 and TRBJ1-6; TRBD1 matches 8 bases. CDR3 length: 14 residues. Germline V lookup: CDR1 LNHDA, CDR2 SQIVND (reference sequence). J gave up 8 bases and V 4 bases, and 4 bases lay outside the gene matches. CDR3 sequence (DNA): TGTGCCAGTAGTACGACAGGGGTCGATTCACCCCTCCACTTT. It specifies CASSTTGVDSPLHF.

In its sample, this clone was seen a few times. This chain links TRBV11-3 with TRBJ2-1; D is ambiguous. The CDR3 length is 14 residues. CDR1 is SGHNT, CDR2 YENEEA, per germline. V dropped 4 bases and J dropped 6 bases, with 13 bases sitting between them. The DNA for the CDR3 is TGTGCCAGCAGCTCCGCCCGGCGTTCCAATGAGCAGTTCTTC. Its protein is CASSSARRSNEQFF.

The chain has TRBV5-1 and TRBJ1-3; D remains unclear. Trimming removed 7 bases at V and 0 bases at J, with 11 bases between. Germline V lookup: CDR1 SGHRS, CDR2 YFSETQ. The CDR3 has 14 residues. The CDR3 spells CASRARLSGNTIYF. For the CDR3, the DNA is TGCGCCAGCCGAGCCCGTCTCTCTGGAAACACCATATATTTT.

The CDR3 sequence: CASSPGPAGNTIYF. The CDR3 nucleotides are TGTGCCAGCAGCCCGGGACCGGCTGGAAACACCATATATTTT. The chain couples TRBV7-9 to TRBJ1-3, with a possible D match to TRBD1 (5 bases). Germline lookup yields CDR1 SEHNR and CDR2 FQNEAQ (reference sequence). The CDR3 is made up of 14 amino acids. Trimming pared 5 bases from V and 2 bases from J, leaving 10 bases between.

The chain combines TRBV19 with TRBJ1-5; no clear D gene. The CDR3 spans 15 residues. The germline V gene encodes CDR1 LNHDA and CDR2 SQIVND (reference sequence). V was trimmed by 4 bases and J by 2 bases, leaving 12 bases between them. DNA for the CDR3: TGTGCCAGTAGTAAAGGCGGTTATGGCAATCAGCCCCAGCATTTT. Residues: CASSKGGYGNQPQHF.

This chain joins TRBV15 and TRBJ1-1; unclear D gene. The CDR3 loop spans 13 amino acids. The germline gives CDR1 LNHNV, CDR2 YYDKDF (reference sequence). V shed 5 bases and J shed 1 base, with 8 bases lying between them. The CDR3, as DNA: TGTGCCACCAGCTTCGACCGGAACACTGAAGCTTTCTTT. Protein product: CATSFDRNTEAFF.

The chain recombines TRBV11-1 with TRBJ1-1; TRBD1 agrees at 7 bases. Germline V gives CDR1 SGHAT, CDR2 FQDESV (reference sequence). This CDR3 region has 14 residues. J was trimmed by 7 bases and V by 5 bases; bases with no gene match: 10. CDR3: CASSAWTGSDEAFF. The CDR3 region has the DNA TGTGCCAGCAGCGCTTGGACAGGCTCCGATGAAGCTTTCTTT.

The chain combines TRBV4-1 with TRBJ2-1; D not resolved. V dropped 4 bases and J dropped 3 bases, with 13 bases sitting between them. Germline CDR1 MGHRA, CDR2 YSYEKL. The CDR3 loop spans 15 amino acids. The CDR3 reads CASSRLAGNYNEQFF. The CDR3 coding sequence is TGCGCCAGCAGCCGGTTGGCTGGGAACTACAATGAGCAGTTCTTC.

V is TRBV6-5 and J is TRBJ1-3; possible D gene TRBD1, 5 bases. The V end lost 0 bases, the J end lost 2 bases, and 11 bases lay between the germline ends. CDR1 is MNHEY and CDR2 is SVGAGI in the germline V gene. The CDR3 runs 16 residues. The chain's CDR3 is CASSYSIWGTGNTIYF. The CDR3 DNA is TGTGCCAGCAGTTACTCTATCTGGGGCACTGGAAACACCATATATTTT.

This clone has only one observation. This chain connects TRBV6-4 to TRBJ2-2; TRBD1 agrees at 7 bases. Per the germline V gene, CDR1 is MRHNA and CDR2 is SNTAGT. V gave up 2 bases and J gave up 4 bases; unmatched junction bases: 4. The CDR3 is 15 amino acids. The CDR3 sequence: CASSDRGQGTGELFF. In nucleotides, the CDR3 is TGTGCCAGCAGTGACAGGGGGCAAGGCACCGGGGAGCTGTTTTTT.

Concerning this clone: This sample includes further DNA sequences coding for the same CDR3. The chain is built from TRBV2 and TRBJ1-1; the match to TRBD1 covers 7 bases. The CDR3 is 13 amino acids. CDR1 SNHLY and CDR2 FYNNEI come from the germline V gene. The junction had 0 bases not matched to a gene; V was cut back by 4 bases and J by 1 base. The DNA for the CDR3 is TGTGCCAGCAGTGGACAGGGGAACACTGAAGCTTTCTTT. Translating gives CASSGQGNTEAFF.